This TCR beta chain was captured in a study of CD8 T cells in ankylosing spondylitis. Many counts were recorded for this clonotype. Its antigen is unknown. Generation of TCR beta libraries employed quantitative 5'-RACE incorporating molecular barcodes. TCRdb redid the calling of the 5' RACE reads with MiXCR, one entry per CDR3 protein. The sample comprises over 60,000 distinct CDR3 sequences, 5.3% of which are singletons, and about 2% rests with the top ten. Study-wide findings and caveats: Clones linked with disease were CD8+ and fairly uncommon in the peripheral blood. Disease-linked clones reportedly showed significant enrichment in matched ankylosing spondylitis synovial fluid.

The ends were cut back, 3 bases at V and 0 bases at J, with 15 bases in the middle. The CDR3 spans 16 residues. Germline V gene lookup returns CDR1 GTSNPN and CDR2 SVGIG (reference sequence). The rearrangement uses TRBV30 and TRBJ1-3; D call uncertain. The sequenced sample consisted of blood, either unsorted or a sorted T cell fraction (not recorded which). This TCR derives from a male donor with ankylosing spondylitis or in good health (not recorded which). The DNA for the CDR3 is TGTGCCTGGAGCCCATTGGGCACCCACTCTGGAAACACCATATATTTT. It specifies CAWSPLGTHSGNTIYF.